This TCR beta chain was captured in a study of blood T cells in healthy people across ages. This CDR3 has 15 residues. V lost 3 bases to trimming and J lost 5 bases; unmatched junction nucleotides: 8. From germline, CDR1 is LNHNV and CDR2 YYDKDF (reference sequence). Using a J-beta primer mix together with a sample-barcoded 5' primer, a second PCR was run for 7 to 11 cycles. TCRdb processed the 5' RACE reads anew with MiXCR; each CDR3 protein has one entry. The data contain over 1.5 million distinct CDR3 sequences, about 50% of them singletons. The sample taken for sequencing was blood. This TCR was recovered from a woman aged 40 to 55 in good health. The chain recombines TRBV15 with TRBJ2-3, with 7 bases that match TRBD2. The CDR3: CATSRRSGAGDTQYF. CDR3 nucleotides: TGTGCCACCAGCAGGAGAAGCGGGGCGGGAGATACGCAGTATTTT.